A single sample is the source of the 6 T cell receptor beta chains below, sequenced in a study of T-cell reconstitution after alpha-beta-depleted transplantation in children. Unique molecular identifiers tagged the TCRbeta library. TCRdb ran MiXCR on the PCR reads and lists one entry per CDR3 protein. The data show about 440,000 distinct CDR3 sequences, over 40% seen once. The source was PBMCs, collected before TCRalphabeta/CD19-depleted stem cell transplant. These receptors were collected from a girl aged 2-15 years with aplastic anemia, due to receive a stem cell transplant.

In its sample, this clonotype was seen many times. The chain combines TRBV6-5 with TRBJ2-2; D remains unclear. CDR1 is MNHEY and CDR2 is SVGAGI in the germline V gene. The CDR3 length is 11 residues. V was trimmed by 6 bases and J by 6 bases, leaving 5 bases between them. CDR3 nucleotide sequence: TGTGCCAGCAGACGGGCCGGGGAGCTGTTTTTT. The encoded protein is CASRRAGELFF.

This clonotype has a count of ten or more. The genes are TRBV12-3 or TRBV12-4 and TRBJ2-2; D possibly corresponds to TRBD2 (6 bases). Between the trimmed V and J ends, which lost 6 bases and 3 bases, there was a span of 11 bases. The CDR3 sequence is 14 residues long. CDR3 residues: CASRLREDTGELFF. CDR3 in DNA: TGTGCCAGCAGACTCAGGGAGGACACCGGGGAGCTGTTTTTT.

As concerns this clonotype: Germline is not matched at one junction end, which may reflect a read error. This CDR3 reads CASRVLGYEQHF. The DNA for the CDR3 is TGTGCCAGCAGGGTTCTAGGCTACGAGCAGCACTTC. The V and J genes are TRBV12-3 or TRBV12-4 and TRBJ2-7; D is uncertain. The CDR3 loop spans 12 amino acids.

The rearrangement uses TRBV20-1 and TRBJ2-5, with 7 bases matching TRBD2. The CDR3 runs to 12 residues. Looked up from germline, CDR1 is DFQATT and CDR2 is SNEGSKA (reference sequence). Trimming took 6 bases from V and 1 from J; bases not matched to a gene: 2. CDR3 sequence (DNA): TGCAGTGCCGGGGAGGGCCAAGAGACCCAGTACTTC. Amino acid sequence: CSAGEGQETQYF.

This clonotype was recorded only once. V usage is TRBV10-3 and J usage is TRBJ2-7; the D gene is possibly TRBD2 (6 bases). CDR1 and CDR2 (germline): ENHRY, SYGVKD. The V end lost 4 bases, the J end lost 4 bases, and 20 bases lay between the germline ends. The CDR3 runs 16 residues. DNA of the CDR3: TGTGCCATCAGTGGTACACCCGGGACTCCGGGATACGAGCAGTACTTC. Protein: CAISGTPGTPGYEQYF.

This clonotype is medium-sized within its sample. The chain joins TRBV29-1 to TRBJ2-1; D not certain. Between the trimmed V and J ends, which lost 6 bases and 6 bases, there was a span of 12 bases. CDR1 is SQVTM, CDR2 ANQGSEA, per germline. This CDR3 has 12 residues. CDR3 coding DNA: TGCAGCGTATTTTCGGGCTCCAATGAGCAGTTCTTC. Translating it yields CSVFSGSNEQFF.